This T cell receptor (beta chain) came from a study of T cells in Graves' hyperthyroidism and ophthalmopathy. Amplification of TCR beta CDR3 regions was performed using RNA transcripts as template. HTBI primers drove first-round RT-PCR of the TCR CDR3. TCRdb re-analysed the multiplex PCR reads in MiXCR, keeping a single row per CDR3 protein. The data show around 600,000 distinct CDR3 sequences, approximately 14% seen once. This clonotype was detected ten times or more. Its antigen is not identified. Study observations and caveats: In validation, the model predicted ophthalmopathy. These predictions came a median about 6.5 months before onset. Stable hyperthyroidism was told apart from ophthalmopathy by a model built on 13 V-J features.

Exclusions: uncontrolled infection, other autoimmune disease, pregnancy, lactation. The PBMCs had their origin in around 9.1 ml of fresh peripheral blood. This sequence was found in a woman aged 18-29 years with Graves' ophthalmopathy. Specimen: blood.

This CDR3 reads CSARDYRLAGVVVNEQFF. CDR3 nucleotide sequence: TGCAGTGCTAGAGATTACAGACTAGCGGGAGTCGTTGTGAATGAGCAGTTCTTC. V is TRBV20-1 and J is TRBJ2-1; TRBD2 matches at 12 bases. CDR1 is DFQATT, CDR2 SNEGSKA, per germline (reference sequence). This CDR3 comprises 18 residues. J gave up 7 bases and V 0 bases, and 13 bases lay outside the gene matches.